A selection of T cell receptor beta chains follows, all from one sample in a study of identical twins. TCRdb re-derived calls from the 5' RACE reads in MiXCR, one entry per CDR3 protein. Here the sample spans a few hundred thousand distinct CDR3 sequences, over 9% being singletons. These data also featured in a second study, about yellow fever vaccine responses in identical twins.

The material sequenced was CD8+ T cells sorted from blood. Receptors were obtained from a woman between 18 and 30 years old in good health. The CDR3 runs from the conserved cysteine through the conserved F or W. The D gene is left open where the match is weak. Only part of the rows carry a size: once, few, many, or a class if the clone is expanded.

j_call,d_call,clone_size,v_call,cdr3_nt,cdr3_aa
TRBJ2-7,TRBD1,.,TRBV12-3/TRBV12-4,TGTGCCAGCAGCACGGGACAGGGCTCCTACGAGCAGTACTTC,CASSTGQGSYEQYF
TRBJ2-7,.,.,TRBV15,TGTGCCACCAGAGGAGAGACAGCTTGGGGCTACGAGCAGTACTTC,CATRGETAWGYEQYF
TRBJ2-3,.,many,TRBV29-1,TGCAGCGTTGAAGAGGGGCGCGGAGATACGCAGTATTTT,CSVEEGRGDTQYF
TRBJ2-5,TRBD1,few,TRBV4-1,TGCGCCAGCAGCCAGACAGGGGTTCAAGAGACCCAGTACTTC,CASSQTGVQETQYF
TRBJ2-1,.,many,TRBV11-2,TGTGCCAGCAGCTTAAACCTAGTGAACGCACACAATGAGCAGTTCTTC,CASSLNLVNAHNEQFF
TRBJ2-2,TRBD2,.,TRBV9,TGTGCCAGCAGCCACCGGAGGGCGGGAGGGAACACCGGGGAGCTGTTTTTT,CASSHRRAGGNTGELFF
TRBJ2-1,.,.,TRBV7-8,TGTGCCAGCAGCTTCGCGGCCGGCTCCTACAATGAGCAGTTCTTC,CASSFAAGSYNEQFF
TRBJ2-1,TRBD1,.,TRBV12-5,TGTGCTAGTGGTTTGGTACGGGACAGGGTAACCTACAATGAGCAGTTCTTC,CASGLVRDRVTYNEQFF
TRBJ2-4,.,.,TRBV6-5,TGTGTCAGCAGTACCTCGGCCTTAGCCAAAAACATTCAGTACTTC,CVSSTSALAKNIQYF
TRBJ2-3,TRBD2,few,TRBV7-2,TGTGCCAGCAGCTTAGTAGCTAGCGGGGGGGCAGATACGCAGTATTTT,CASSLVASGGADTQYF
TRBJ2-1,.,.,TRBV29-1,TGCAGCGTTGAAACCCCCGGCAGGGCGAGCTATGAGCAGTTCTTC,CSVETPGRASYEQFF
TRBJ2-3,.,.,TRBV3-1,TGTGCCAGCAGCCAAGTATCCCCCATCTCCCCAGATACGCAGTATTTT,CASSQVSPISPDTQYF
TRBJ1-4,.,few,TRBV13,TGTGCCAGCAGCTTAGGTGTTGGGGAAAAACTGTTTTTT,CASSLGVGEKLFF
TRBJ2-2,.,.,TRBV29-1,TGCAGCGTTGAACTTGGGAGCGGTACCGGGGAGCTGTTTTTT,CSVELGSGTGELFF
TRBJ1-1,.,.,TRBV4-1,TGCGCCAGCAGCCAATCGCCAGGGTCGCGAACTGAAGCTTTCTTT,CASSQSPGSRTEAFF
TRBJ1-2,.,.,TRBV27,TGTGCCAGCAGTAGACGGGATAACTATGGCTACACCTTC,CASSRRDNYGYTF
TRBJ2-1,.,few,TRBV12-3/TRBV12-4,TGTGCCAGCAGCCGGGCTGAAAACTACAATGAGCAGTTCTTC,CASSRAENYNEQFF
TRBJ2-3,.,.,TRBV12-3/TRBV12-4,TGTGCCAGCAGTAACACTCAGGCGCAGTATTTT,CASSNTQAQYF
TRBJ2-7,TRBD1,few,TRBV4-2,TGTGCCAGCAGCCAAACCGGGACAGGGGGCTTCAACGAGCAGTACTTC,CASSQTGTGGFNEQYF
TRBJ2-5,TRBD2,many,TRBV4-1,TGCGCCAGCAGCCAAGATAGGGCGAGCGGGGGCGAGACCCAGTACTTC,CASSQDRASGGETQYF
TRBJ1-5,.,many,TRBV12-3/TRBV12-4,TGTGCCAGCAGCCGCGCGGGGACCCAGCATTTT,CASSRAGTQHF
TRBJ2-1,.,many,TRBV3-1,TGTGCCAGCAGCCAAGATGACAGGATTTCGAATGAGCAGTTCTTC,CASSQDDRISNEQFF
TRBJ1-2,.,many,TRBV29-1,TGCAGCGTTGTAGGGTCCTATGGCTACACCTTC,CSVVGSYGYTF
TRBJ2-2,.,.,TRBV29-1,TGCAGCGTTGAAGATCCCGAGAAAAACACCGGGGAGCTGTTTTTT,CSVEDPEKNTGELFF
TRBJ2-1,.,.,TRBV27,TGTGCCAGCAGTTTGGGTCTCGTGGATGAGCAGTTCTTC,CASSLGLVDEQFF
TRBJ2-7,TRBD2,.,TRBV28,TGTGCCAGCAGTTTTGAGCGGGAGGGGACCTACGAGCAGTACTTC,CASSFEREGTYEQYF
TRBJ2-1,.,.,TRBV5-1,TGCGCCAGCAGCTTATCAGGGGGGCACAATGAGCAGTTCTTC,CASSLSGGHNEQFF
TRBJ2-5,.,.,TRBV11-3,TGTGCCAGCAGCCTCGACGGGACGGAACAAGAGACCCAGTACTTC,CASSLDGTEQETQYF
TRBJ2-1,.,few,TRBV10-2,TGCGCCAGCATTGGCGGGACAACCTACAATGAGCAGTTCTTC,CASIGGTTYNEQFF
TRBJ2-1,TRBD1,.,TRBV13,TGTGCCAGCAGCTTTCGACAGGGGGCCGATGAGCAGTTCTTC,CASSFRQGADEQFF
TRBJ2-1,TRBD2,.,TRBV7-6,TGTGCCAGCAGCTTAGGCTGGGGGGGTGACGATGAGCAGTTCTTC,CASSLGWGGDDEQFF
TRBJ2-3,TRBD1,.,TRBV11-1,TGTGCCAGCAGCTTAGCGATTTTTGGGACAGGGCTTACAGATACGCAGTATTTT,CASSLAIFGTGLTDTQYF
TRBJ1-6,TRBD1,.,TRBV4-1,TGCGCCAGCAGCCGGGCAGGGGGTACGTTAGGATCACCCCTCCACTTT,CASSRAGGTLGSPLHF
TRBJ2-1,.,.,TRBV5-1,TGCGCCAGCAGCTTGGTTCTTGGCGATGAGCAGTTCTTC,CASSLVLGDEQFF
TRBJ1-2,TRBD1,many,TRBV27,TGTGCCAGCAGTCCCGGGACAGGATATGGCTACACCTTC,CASSPGTGYGYTF
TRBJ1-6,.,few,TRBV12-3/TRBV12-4,TGTGCCAGCGGGAACCGGGACGCCTCTAATTCACCCCTCCACTTT,CASGNRDASNSPLHF
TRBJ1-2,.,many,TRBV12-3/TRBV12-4,TGTGCCAGCAGTTCCGGGCAGGGCTACACCTTC,CASSSGQGYTF
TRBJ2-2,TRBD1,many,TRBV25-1,TGTGCCAGCAGTGATTCACAAGGGGGCCCCGGGGAGCTGTTTTTT,CASSDSQGGPGELFF
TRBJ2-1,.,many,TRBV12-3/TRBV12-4,TGTGCCAGCTTATTCGTCCCCAACAATGAGCAGTTCTTC,CASLFVPNNEQFF
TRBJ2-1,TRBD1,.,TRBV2,TGTGCCAGCAGCGTAATGACAGGGGGCTCCTACAATGAGCAGTTCTTC,CASSVMTGGSYNEQFF
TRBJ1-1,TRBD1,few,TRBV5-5,TGTGCCAGCAGCTTGAGGGCGGACAGGGACGCTTTCTTT,CASSLRADRDAFF
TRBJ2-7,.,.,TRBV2,TGTGCCAGCAGCCGTGAGGATCAGGGGACAACTTCCTACGAGCAGTACTTC,CASSREDQGTTSYEQYF
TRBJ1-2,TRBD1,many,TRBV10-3,TGTGCCATCAGTGAGCTTACCGGGACAGGGCATGGCTACACCTTC,CAISELTGTGHGYTF
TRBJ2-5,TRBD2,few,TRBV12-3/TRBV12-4,TGTGCCAGCAGCCTCAGCGGGAGCGAGACCCAGTACTTC,CASSLSGSETQYF
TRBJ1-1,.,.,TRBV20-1,TGCAGTGCTAGAGCCGTTGGGGCTGAAGCTTTCTTT,CSARAVGAEAFF
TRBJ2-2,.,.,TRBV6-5,TGTGCCAGCAGTTACGGGGATGCGAGCGGGGAGCTGTTTTTT,CASSYGDASGELFF
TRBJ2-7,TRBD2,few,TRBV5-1,TGCGCCAGCAGCTTGGAGTCCAGCGGGAGGAAAAACGAGCAGTACTTC,CASSLESSGRKNEQYF
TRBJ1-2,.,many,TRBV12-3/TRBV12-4,TGTGCCAGCAGTTTCGTCCGAGGCTACACCTTC,CASSFVRGYTF
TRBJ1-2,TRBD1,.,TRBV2,TGTGCCAGCAATTGGGACAGGGATCACAAGAGCTATGGCTACACCTTC,CASNWDRDHKSYGYTF
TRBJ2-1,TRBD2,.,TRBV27,TGTGCCAGCAGTTTATCGAGTCGTCTAGCGGGTTTGTTCAATGAGCAGTTCTTC,CASSLSSRLAGLFNEQFF
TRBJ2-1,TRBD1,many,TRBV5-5,TGTGCCAGCAGCCCGGAGGACAGGGGGCACAATGAGCAGTTCTTC,CASSPEDRGHNEQFF